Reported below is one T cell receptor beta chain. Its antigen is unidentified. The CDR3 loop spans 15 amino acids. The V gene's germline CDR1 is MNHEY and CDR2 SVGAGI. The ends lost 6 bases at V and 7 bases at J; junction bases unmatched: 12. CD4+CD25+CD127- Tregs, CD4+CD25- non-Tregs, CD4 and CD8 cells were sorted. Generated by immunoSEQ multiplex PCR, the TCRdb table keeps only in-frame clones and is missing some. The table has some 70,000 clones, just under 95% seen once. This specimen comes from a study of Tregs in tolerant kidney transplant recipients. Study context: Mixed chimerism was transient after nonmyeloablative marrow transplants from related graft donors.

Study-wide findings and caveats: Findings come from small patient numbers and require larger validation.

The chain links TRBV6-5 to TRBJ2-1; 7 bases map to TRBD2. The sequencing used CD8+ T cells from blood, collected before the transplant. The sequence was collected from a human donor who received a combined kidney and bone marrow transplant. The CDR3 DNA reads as TGTGCCAGCAGCTCACCCTTGGCGGGGGAGAATGAGCAGTTCTTC. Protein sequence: CASSSPLAGENEQFF.